This record covers a single T cell receptor beta chain. Its antigen is undetermined. The CDR3 is 17 amino acids. Germline V lookup: CDR1 SEHNR, CDR2 FQNEAQ (reference sequence). TCRdb re-called the 5' RACE reads; one entry per CDR3 protein, DNA not given. The listing records around 380,000 distinct CDR3 sequences. The record originates from a study of monozygotic twins with inflammatory bowel disease. Study-level findings and limits: The analysis failed to separate different T cell subtypes. Among IBD patients, fewer clonotypes were shared with others than among healthy twins, especially with disease activity.

The TCR sequence derives from a human donor with ulcerative colitis or Crohn's disease, or a healthy co-twin of an affected twin (not recorded which). The sequencing input was blood. The V and J genes are TRBV7-9 and TRBJ2-4; the TRBD1 assignment by TCRdb is unverifiable without DNA. The CDR3 region is CASSSSRQGGYKNIQYF.